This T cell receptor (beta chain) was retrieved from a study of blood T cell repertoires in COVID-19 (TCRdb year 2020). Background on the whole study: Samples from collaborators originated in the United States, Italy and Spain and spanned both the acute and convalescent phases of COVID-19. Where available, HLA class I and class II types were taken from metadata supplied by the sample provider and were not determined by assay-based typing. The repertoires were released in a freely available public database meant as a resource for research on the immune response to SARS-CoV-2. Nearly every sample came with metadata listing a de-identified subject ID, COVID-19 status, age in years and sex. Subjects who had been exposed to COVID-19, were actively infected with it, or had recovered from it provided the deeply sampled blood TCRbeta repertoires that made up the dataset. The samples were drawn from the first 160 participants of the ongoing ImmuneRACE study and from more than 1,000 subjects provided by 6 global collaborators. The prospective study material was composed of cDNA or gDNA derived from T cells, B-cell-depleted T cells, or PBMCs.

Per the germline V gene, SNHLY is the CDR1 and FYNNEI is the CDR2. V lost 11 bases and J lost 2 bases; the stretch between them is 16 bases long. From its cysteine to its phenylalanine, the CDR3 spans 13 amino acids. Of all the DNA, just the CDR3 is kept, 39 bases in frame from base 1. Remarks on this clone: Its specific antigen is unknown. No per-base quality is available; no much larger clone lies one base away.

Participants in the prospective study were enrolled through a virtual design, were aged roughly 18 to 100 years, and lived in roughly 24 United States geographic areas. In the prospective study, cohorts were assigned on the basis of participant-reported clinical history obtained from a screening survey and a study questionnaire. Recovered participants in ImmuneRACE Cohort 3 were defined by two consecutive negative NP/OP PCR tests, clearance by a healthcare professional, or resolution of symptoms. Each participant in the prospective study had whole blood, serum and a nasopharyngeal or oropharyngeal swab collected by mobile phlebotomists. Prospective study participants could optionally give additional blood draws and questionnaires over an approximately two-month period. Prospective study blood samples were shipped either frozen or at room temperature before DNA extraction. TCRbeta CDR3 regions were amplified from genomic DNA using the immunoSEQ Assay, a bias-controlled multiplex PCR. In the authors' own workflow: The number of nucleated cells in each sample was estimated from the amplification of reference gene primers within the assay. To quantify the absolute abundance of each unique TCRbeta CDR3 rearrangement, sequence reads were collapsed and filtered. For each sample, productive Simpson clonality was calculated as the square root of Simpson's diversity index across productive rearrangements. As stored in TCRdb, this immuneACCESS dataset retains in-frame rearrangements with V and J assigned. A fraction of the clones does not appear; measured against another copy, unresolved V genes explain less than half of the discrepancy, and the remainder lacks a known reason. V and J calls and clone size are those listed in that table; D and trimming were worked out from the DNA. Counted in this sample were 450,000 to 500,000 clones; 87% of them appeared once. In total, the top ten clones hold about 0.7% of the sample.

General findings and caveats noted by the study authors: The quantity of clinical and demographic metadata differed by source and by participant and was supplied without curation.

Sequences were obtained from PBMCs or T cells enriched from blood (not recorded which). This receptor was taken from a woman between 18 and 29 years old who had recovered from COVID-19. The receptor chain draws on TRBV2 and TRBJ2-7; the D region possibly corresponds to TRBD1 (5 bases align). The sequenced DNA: TGTGCCGGTACAATGGACACGACCTACGAGCAGTACTTC. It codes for CAGTMDTTYEQYF.